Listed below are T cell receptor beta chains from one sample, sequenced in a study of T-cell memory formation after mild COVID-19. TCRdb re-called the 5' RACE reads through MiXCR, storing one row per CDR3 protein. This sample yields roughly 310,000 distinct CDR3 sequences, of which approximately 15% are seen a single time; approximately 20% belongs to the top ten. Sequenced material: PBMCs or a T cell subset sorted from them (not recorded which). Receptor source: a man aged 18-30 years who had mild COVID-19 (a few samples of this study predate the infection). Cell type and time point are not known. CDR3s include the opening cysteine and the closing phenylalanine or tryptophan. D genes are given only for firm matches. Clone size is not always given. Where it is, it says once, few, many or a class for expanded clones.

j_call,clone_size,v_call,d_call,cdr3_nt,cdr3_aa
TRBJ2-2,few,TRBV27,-,TGTGCCAGCACGGCCGGGCGGGGAGACACCGGGGAGCTGTTTTTT,CASTAGRGDTGELFF
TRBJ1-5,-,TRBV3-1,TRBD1,TGTGCCAGCAGCCAAGGGAAAAGGGGGCAGGCGATCAATCAGCCCCAGCATTTT,CASSQGKRGQAINQPQHF
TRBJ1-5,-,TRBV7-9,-,TGTGCCAGCAGCTCCGCTGATCAGCCCCAGCATTTT,CASSSADQPQHF
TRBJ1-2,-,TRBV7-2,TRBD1,TGTGCCAGCAGCCCGTCAGGGGGGATCGGCTACACCTTC,CASSPSGGIGYTF
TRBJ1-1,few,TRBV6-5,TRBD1,TGTGCCAGCACCCGCACAACTGCAGGGGGCGCGAAGACTGAAGCTTTCTTT,CASTRTTAGGAKTEAFF
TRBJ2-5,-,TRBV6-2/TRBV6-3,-,TGTGCCAGCAGTATCCCGCTGGGGCAAGAGACCCAGTACTTC,CASSIPLGQETQYF
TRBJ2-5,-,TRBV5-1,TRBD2,TGCGCCAGCAGCCTGACTAGCGGGAGGGAGTCGTCAGAGACCCAGTACTTC,CASSLTSGRESSETQYF
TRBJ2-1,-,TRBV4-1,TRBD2,TGCGCCAGCAGCCAAGTTTGGTGGCTAGCGGGGGGGCGGGAGTTCTTC,CASSQVWWLAGGREFF
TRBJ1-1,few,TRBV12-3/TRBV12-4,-,TGTGCCACCCTGGACCGTAACACTGAAGCTTTCTTT,CATLDRNTEAFF
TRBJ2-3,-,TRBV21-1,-,TGTGCCAGCAGCAATCGGGTAAACGGCACAGATACGCAGTATTTT,CASSNRVNGTDTQYF
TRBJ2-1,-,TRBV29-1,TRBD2,TGCAGCCACGGACTAGCGGGGAGGACTAGCGAGCAGTTCTTC,CSHGLAGRTSEQFF
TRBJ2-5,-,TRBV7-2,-,TGTGCCAGCAGCCCCCGGACAGCGGAGACCCAGTACTTC,CASSPRTAETQYF
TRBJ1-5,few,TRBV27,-,TGTGCCATTGAGAGCAGGTCTCGGAATCAGCCCCAGCATTTT,CAIESRSRNQPQHF
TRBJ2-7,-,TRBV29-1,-,TGCAGCGTTGATGGTTTGGGATCACGACCCTACGAGCAGTACTTC,CSVDGLGSRPYEQYF
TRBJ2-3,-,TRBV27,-,TGTGCCAGCGCCCCCTGGGGCGGAAGCACAGATACGCAGTATTTT,CASAPWGGSTDTQYF
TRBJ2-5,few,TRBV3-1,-,TGTGCCAGCAGCCAAGACCGTCACCAGACCCAGTACTTC,CASSQDRHQTQYF
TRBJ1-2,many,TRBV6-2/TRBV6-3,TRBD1,TGTGCCAGCAGTCGAGGGACAGGGACCTATGGCTACACCTTC,CASSRGTGTYGYTF
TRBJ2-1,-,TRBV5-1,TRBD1,TGCGCCAGCAGAACGACCGGGACAGGCAACAATGAGCAGTTCTTC,CASRTTGTGNNEQFF
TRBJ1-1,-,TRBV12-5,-,TGTGCTAGTGGTTTGGTACTTTGGGCTGAAGCTTTCTTT,CASGLVLWAEAFF
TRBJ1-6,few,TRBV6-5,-,TGTGCCAGCAGTTACTCCTCGAGGGGTCCTTCACCCCTCCACTTT,CASSYSSRGPSPLHF
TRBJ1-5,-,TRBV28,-,TGTGCCAGCACCGACGGGACGGGGGGTCAGCCCCAGCATTTT,CASTDGTGGQPQHF
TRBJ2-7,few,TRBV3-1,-,TGTGCCAGCAGTCCAGAGCCGGGACGAGTGATGGAGGGGCAGTACTTC,CASSPEPGRVMEGQYF
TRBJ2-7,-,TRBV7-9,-,TGTGCCAGCAGCTTAGTCGATAACTCCTACGAGCAGTACTTC,CASSLVDNSYEQYF
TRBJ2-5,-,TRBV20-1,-,TGCAGTGCTTCTCCGGAGGGGAGCGGTGAGACCCAGTACTTC,CSASPEGSGETQYF
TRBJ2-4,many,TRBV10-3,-,TGTGCCATCAGTGACCAGGGGCTTCTAGCCAAAAACATTCAGTACTTC,CAISDQGLLAKNIQYF
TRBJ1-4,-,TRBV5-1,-,TGCGCCAGCAGCTTGGGGGACGGGGAAACTCGAGAAAAACTGTTTTTT,CASSLGDGETREKLFF
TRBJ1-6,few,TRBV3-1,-,TGTGCCAGCGGTCGGGATAATTCACCCCTCCACTTT,CASGRDNSPLHF
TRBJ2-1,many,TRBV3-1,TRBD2,TGTGCCAGCAGCCATCAAGCGGGGGGCTACAATGAGCAGTTCTTC,CASSHQAGGYNEQFF
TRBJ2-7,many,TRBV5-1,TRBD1,TGCGCCAGCAGCTTGATCGGGACAGGGGGAAGCGGCGAGCAGTACTTC,CASSLIGTGGSGEQYF
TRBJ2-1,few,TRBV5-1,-,TGCGCCAGCAACTTAGGGCAGGGGTACAATGAGCAGTTCTTC,CASNLGQGYNEQFF
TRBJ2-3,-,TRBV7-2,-,TGTGCCAGCAGCTTAATGACAGATACGCAGTATTTT,CASSLMTDTQYF
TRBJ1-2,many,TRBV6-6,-,TGTGCCAGCAGTTACCCGGACGACCTGGGCGGCTACACCTTC,CASSYPDDLGGYTF
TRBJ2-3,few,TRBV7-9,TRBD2,TGTGCCGCCGGGGTGCCCTGGGGGGGTACGCAGTATTTT,CAAGVPWGGTQYF
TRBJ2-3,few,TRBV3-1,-,TGTGCCAGCAGCCAGCAGGTCCAATCTTTAGATACGCAGTATTTT,CASSQQVQSLDTQYF
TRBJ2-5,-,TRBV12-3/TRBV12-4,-,TGTGCCAGCAGTTACTCCCTTTACACCCCGGAGACCCAGTACTTC,CASSYSLYTPETQYF
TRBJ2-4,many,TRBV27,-,TGTGCCAGCAGTCCAGGACTAATGGAAAACATTCAGTACTTC,CASSPGLMENIQYF
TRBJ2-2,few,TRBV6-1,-,TGTGCCAGCAGTGAATGGGGTGGGGGTCGGATTTCCCCCGGGGAGCTGTTTTTT,CASSEWGGGRISPGELFF
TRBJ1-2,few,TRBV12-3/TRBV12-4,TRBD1,TGTGCCAGCAGTCACACTCAGGGGGCCAAGGTCTATGGCTACACCTTC,CASSHTQGAKVYGYTF
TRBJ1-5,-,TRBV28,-,TGTGCCAGCAGTTTAACCGGGGGCTTTTATCAGCCCCAGCATTTT,CASSLTGGFYQPQHF
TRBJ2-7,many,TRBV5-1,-,TGCGCCAGCAGCTTCGTTGGGGAAGGGGAGCAGTACTTC,CASSFVGEGEQYF
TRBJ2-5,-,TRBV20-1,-,TGCAGTGCTAGAGTGTCGGCTAGCGTACGGGAGACCCAGTACTTC,CSARVSASVRETQYF
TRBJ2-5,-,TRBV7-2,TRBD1,TGTGCCAGCAGCTTAGGTTTAACTAGAGGGGGCCCTGCGGAGACCCAGTACTTC,CASSLGLTRGGPAETQYF
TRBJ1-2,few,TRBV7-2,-,TGTGCCAGCAGCCCCCGCAACTATGGCTACACCTTC,CASSPRNYGYTF
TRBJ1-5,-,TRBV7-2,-,TGTGCCAGCAGCCAGGGAGACACGGAGAATCAGCCCCAGCATTTT,CASSQGDTENQPQHF
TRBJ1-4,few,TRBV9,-,TGTGCCAGCAGTCAAGACCAGGGTGAAAAACTGTTTTTT,CASSQDQGEKLFF
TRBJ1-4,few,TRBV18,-,TGTGCCAGCTCACCGTGGGAAAATGAAAAACTGTTTTTT,CASSPWENEKLFF
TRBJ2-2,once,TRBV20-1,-,TGCAGTGCTAGAGACCCCGGGACTGCCTACACCGGGGAGCTGTTTTTT,CSARDPGTAYTGELFF
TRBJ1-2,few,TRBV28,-,TGTGCCAGCAGTCCCCCCCAAGCTATCCCAGCACGGGGCTACACCTTC,CASSPPQAIPARGYTF
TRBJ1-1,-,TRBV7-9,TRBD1,TGTGCCAGCAGCGTATGGACAGGGAGGAACACTGAAGCTTTCTTT,CASSVWTGRNTEAFF
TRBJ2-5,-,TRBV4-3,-,TGCGCCAGCAGCCAAGGGGTCCACCGAATAGAGACCCAGTACTTC,CASSQGVHRIETQYF
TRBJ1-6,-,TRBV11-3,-,TGTGCCAGCAGCTTAGTCCAAAGTTCACCCCTCCACTTT,CASSLVQSSPLHF
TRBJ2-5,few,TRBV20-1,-,TGCAGTGGCAGGGGGCTAGCGGGTCAAGAGACCCAGTACTTC,CSGRGLAGQETQYF
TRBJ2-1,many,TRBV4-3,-,TGCGCCAGCAGCCACCCTCGTGGCAATGAGCAGTTCTTC,CASSHPRGNEQFF
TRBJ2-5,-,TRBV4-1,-,TGCGCCAGCAGTCGGGTTAATGGGGAGACCCAGTACTTC,CASSRVNGETQYF
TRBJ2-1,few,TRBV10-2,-,TGCGCCAGCAGAGGACCGTATGAGCAGTTCTTC,CASRGPYEQFF